This is a list of T cell receptor beta chains from one sample in a study of blood T cell repertoires in COVID-19. Using immunoSEQ multiplex PCR, the repertoire was profiled, and TCRdb retains in-frame clones only, with some absent. This table holds over 250,000 clones, 70% to 90% found once. The sequenced sample consisted of peripheral blood. All receptors come from an older woman with acute or convalescent COVID-19. CDR3s include the opening cysteine and the closing phenylalanine or tryptophan. D genes are given only for firm matches. Clone size is stated in some rows and not others, as once, few, many or a class when expanded.

clone size: -; V gene: TRBV2; J gene: TRBJ2-2; D gene: -; CDR3 DNA: TGTGCCAGCAGGAACACGAACACCGGGGAGCTGTTTTTT; CDR3 protein: CASRNTNTGELFF
clone size: -; V gene: TRBV3-1/TRBV3-2; J gene: TRBJ2-7; D gene: -; CDR3 DNA: TGTGCCAGCAGCCAAGATTCTTTTTTCTCCTACGAGCAGTACTTC; CDR3 protein: CASSQDSFFSYEQYF
clone size: -; V gene: TRBV7-5; J gene: TRBJ1-6; D gene: -; CDR3 DNA: TGTGTCAGAAGACGGACAGGGGGTTCCTATAATTCACCCCTCCACTTT; CDR3 protein: CVRRRTGGSYNSPLHF
clone size: -; V gene: TRBV28; J gene: TRBJ1-5; D gene: -; CDR3 DNA: TGTGCCAGCAGTCCTTGGCGGGGTTCGGGCAATCAGCCCCAGCATTTT; CDR3 protein: CASSPWRGSGNQPQHF
clone size: -; V gene: TRBV18; J gene: TRBJ2-7; D gene: -; CDR3 DNA: TGTGCCAGCTCACCACCGGCGGGGTCCTACGAGCAGTACTTC; CDR3 protein: CASSPPAGSYEQYF
clone size: few; V gene: TRBV7-2; J gene: TRBJ2-1; D gene: TRBD2; CDR3 DNA: TGTGCCAGCAGCCGCTATACTAGCGGGGGTACCTACAATGAGCAGTTCTTC; CDR3 protein: CASSRYTSGGTYNEQFF
clone size: -; V gene: TRBV9; J gene: TRBJ2-1; D gene: -; CDR3 DNA: TGTGCCAGCAGCGTAGGTGGCAGAGGCTCCTACAATGAGCAGTTCTTC; CDR3 protein: CASSVGGRGSYNEQFF
clone size: -; V gene: TRBV6-1; J gene: TRBJ2-6; D gene: -; CDR3 DNA: TGTGCCAGCAGTGACAGGTCATCTGGGGCCAACGTCCTGACTTTC; CDR3 protein: CASSDRSSGANVLTF
clone size: -; V gene: TRBV19; J gene: TRBJ2-5; D gene: -; CDR3 DNA: TGTGCCAGTAGTATCAGGGGCCAGGAGACCCAGTACTTC; CDR3 protein: CASSIRGQETQYF
clone size: -; V gene: TRBV11-2; J gene: TRBJ2-7; D gene: TRBD2; CDR3 DNA: TGTGCCAGCAGCTTTTTCCCGGCCGGGACTAGCGGCTACGAGCAGTACTTC; CDR3 protein: CASSFFPAGTSGYEQYF
clone size: -; V gene: TRBV5-5; J gene: TRBJ1-2; D gene: TRBD1; CDR3 DNA: TGTGCCAGCAGCTTGGCGCCCGGGACAGGGGGCGTCTATGGCTACACCTTC; CDR3 protein: CASSLAPGTGGVYGYTF
clone size: -; V gene: TRBV6-1; J gene: TRBJ1-5; D gene: TRBD1; CDR3 DNA: TGTGCCAGCAGTGAACAGGGACAGGGAAGCAATCAGCCCCAGCATTTT; CDR3 protein: CASSEQGQGSNQPQHF
clone size: -; V gene: TRBV6-5; J gene: TRBJ2-7; D gene: TRBD2; CDR3 DNA: TGTGCCAGCAGATTAACTAGCGGGAGTTACTACGAGCAGTACTTC; CDR3 protein: CASRLTSGSYYEQYF
clone size: -; V gene: TRBV7-9; J gene: TRBJ1-4; D gene: -; CDR3 DNA: TGTGCCAGCAGCTTAGCGGATGGGGGCAGGGAAAAACTGTTTTTT; CDR3 protein: CASSLADGGREKLFF
clone size: few; V gene: TRBV27; J gene: TRBJ1-2; D gene: -; CDR3 DNA: TGTGCCAGCCGTGGGGGGTCCTATGGCTACACCTTC; CDR3 protein: CASRGGSYGYTF
clone size: -; V gene: TRBV3-1/TRBV3-2; J gene: TRBJ1-1; D gene: TRBD1; CDR3 DNA: TGTGCCAGCAGCCCTACAGGGGAGACGCGGACTGAAGCTTTCTTT; CDR3 protein: CASSPTGETRTEAFF
clone size: -; V gene: TRBV5-5; J gene: TRBJ1-1; D gene: -; CDR3 DNA: TGTGCCAGCAGCTTGGTCCCGGGGATGAACACTGAAGCTTTCTTT; CDR3 protein: CASSLVPGMNTEAFF
clone size: -; V gene: TRBV18; J gene: TRBJ1-1; D gene: -; CDR3 DNA: TGTGCCAGCTCACCCACCAGGAACACTGAAGCTTTCTTT; CDR3 protein: CASSPTRNTEAFF
clone size: few; V gene: TRBV7-8; J gene: TRBJ2-1; D gene: TRBD1; CDR3 DNA: TGTGCCAGCAGCTTAACGGGACAGGGGGCGGTCAATGAGCAGTTCTTC; CDR3 protein: CASSLTGQGAVNEQFF
clone size: -; V gene: TRBV7-9; J gene: TRBJ1-1; D gene: TRBD1; CDR3 DNA: TGTGCCAGCAGCTTAGGACAGGGAAACACTGAAGCTTTCTTT; CDR3 protein: CASSLGQGNTEAFF
clone size: -; V gene: TRBV7-9; J gene: TRBJ2-7; D gene: TRBD2; CDR3 DNA: TGTGCCAGCAGCTTACAGCGGGAGAGCTCCTACGAGCAGTACTTC; CDR3 protein: CASSLQRESSYEQYF
clone size: -; V gene: TRBV4-2; J gene: TRBJ2-7; D gene: -; CDR3 DNA: TGTGCCAGCAGCCAAGATCTCAGGGGCACCGGTACTTACGAGCAGTACTTC; CDR3 protein: CASSQDLRGTGTYEQYF